One sample yielded the 17 T cell receptor beta chains listed below, sequenced in a study of blood T cell repertoires in COVID-19. Clones were sequenced by immunoSEQ multiplex PCR, and TCRdb holds only the in-frame ones, with some missing. The table lists about 270,000 clones, roughly 90% of them singletons. The sequenced sample consisted of PBMCs or T cells enriched from blood (not recorded which). These receptor sequences come from a man aged 40-55 years who had been exposed to COVID-19.

The rearrangement joins TRBV28 to TRBJ2-2; TRBD2 matches 8 bases. Germline loops: CDR1 MDHEN, CDR2 SYDVKM. J was trimmed by 0 bases and V by 6 bases; bases with no gene match: 9. There are 17 residues in the CDR3. CDR3 DNA sequence: TGTGCCAGCAGAGTACTAGCGGTAGTAGCGAACACCGGGGAGCTGTTTTTT. Residues: CASRVLAVVANTGELFF.

This chain connects TRBV11-2 to TRBJ1-4; tentatively, D is TRBD1 (5 bases). The CDR3 is 13 residues long. V was pared by 0 bases and J by 16 bases, with 15 bases between. CDR1 and CDR2 from the germline V gene are SGHAT and FQNNGV. As DNA, the CDR3 is TGTGCCAGCAGCTTAGAGGCGGGGGGAATTAAGTTTTTT. It codes for CASSLEAGGIKFF.

This chain uses TRBV15 with TRBJ2-1; D perhaps matches TRBD2 (6 bases). The CDR3 loop spans 13 amino acids. Germline loops: CDR1 LNHNV, CDR2 YYDKDF (reference sequence). V was shortened by 9 bases and J by 5 bases, with 14 bases between the two germline ends. The CDR3 here is CATPGRTNNEQFF. CDR3 coding DNA: TGTGCCACTCCGGGACGGACTAACAATGAGCAGTTCTTC. The full variable domain, with the rest looked up from reference TRBV15 and TRBJ2-1, is DAMVIQNPRYQVTQFGKPVTLSCSQTLNHNVMYWYQQKSSQAPKLLFHYYDKDFNNEADTPDNFQSRRPNTSFCFLDIRSPGLGDTAMYLCATPGRTNNEQFFGPGTRLTVL.

The genes are TRBV3-1 (or the pseudogene TRBV3-2) and TRBJ2-5; 9 nucleotides agree with TRBD1. This CDR3 has 15 residues. The germline CDR1 and CDR2 sequences are LGHDT and YNNKEL (reference sequence). The V gene end was trimmed by 3 bases and the J gene end by 2 bases; junction bases not matched to a gene: 4. This chain's CDR3 is CASSQRDRVQETQYF. Written as DNA, the CDR3 is TGTGCCAGCAGCCAGAGGGACAGGGTTCAAGAGACCCAGTACTTC.

V gene TRBV5-4 combines with J gene TRBJ2-7, with TRBD2 as a possible D gene (5 bases). The V gene's germline CDR1 is SGHNT and CDR2 YYREEE (reference sequence). V gave up 2 bases and J gave up 2 bases, with 8 bases separating them. The CDR3 has 13 residues. CDR3 coding DNA: TGTGCCAGCAGCTTTGGGGAGACCTACGAGCAGTACTTC. Translating gives CASSFGETYEQYF. The full variable domain, with the rest looked up from reference TRBV5-4 and TRBJ2-7, is ETGVTQSPTHLIKTRGQQVTLRCSSQSGHNTVSWYQQALGQGPQFIFQYYREEENGRGNFPPRFSGLQFPNYSSELNVNALELDDSALYLCASSFGETYEQYFGPGTRLTVT.

This clone was observed a handful of times. V and J are TRBV21-1 and TRBJ2-2; no DNA check was done on the table's D call, TRBD2. TRBV21-1 counts as a pseudogene. The CDR3 totals 13 residues. The CDR3 DNA follows: TGTGCCAGCAGCGACCGAGGGACCGGGGAGCTGTTTTTT. It specifies CASSDRGTGELFF.

The chain uses TRBV5-1 and TRBJ1-1; 8 positions match TRBD1. The CDR3 runs 14 residues. Germline V gives CDR1 SGHRS, CDR2 YFSETQ. V was pared by 4 bases and J by 6 bases, with 8 bases of the junction left unmatched. The CDR3 here is CASSPGTGLPEAFF. The CDR3 DNA sequence: TGCGCCAGCAGCCCTGGGACAGGTCTACCTGAAGCTTTCTTT.

The chain combines TRBV13 with TRBJ1-6, with D possibly TRBD1 on 6 matching bases. Deletions cut 8 bases from V and 6 bases from J, with 17 bases between. CDR1 PRHDT and CDR2 FYEKMQ come from the germline V gene (reference sequence). This CDR3 comprises 15 residues. The CDR3 is CASGAGRGTNSPLHF. CDR3 in DNA: TGTGCCAGCGGCGCCGGCAGGGGCACTAATTCACCCCTCCACTTT. The full variable domain, rest sourced from reference TRBV13 and TRBJ1-6, is AAGVIQSPRHLIKEKRETATLKCYPIPRHDTVYWYQQGPGQDPQFLISFYEKMQSDKGSIPDRFSAQQFSDYHSELNMSSLELGDSALYFCASGAGRGTNSPLHFGNGTRLTVT.

In its sample, this clone was seen once. This sequence joins TRBV5-1 and TRBJ1-2; 9 nucleotides align to TRBD1. CDR3 size: 12 residues. Germline V gene lookup returns CDR1 SGHRS and CDR2 YFSETQ. V dropped 4 bases and J dropped 7; count of bases not matched to a gene: 2. The chain's CDR3 is CASSVGQGGYTF. CDR3 DNA: TGCGCCAGCAGCGTGGGACAGGGTGGCTACACCTTC.

The chain uses TRBV24-1 and TRBJ2-3, with D perhaps matching TRBD1 (6 bases). Germline lookup yields CDR1 KGHDR and CDR2 SFDVKD. Between the trimmed V and J ends, which lost 5 bases and 1 base, there was a span of 9 bases. CDR3 size: 14 residues. CDR3 bases: TGTGCCACCAGTGTCCGACAGGGCACAGATACGCAGTATTTT. Amino acid sequence: CATSVRQGTDTQYF.

This chain links TRBV19 with TRBJ1-4; a possible D gene is TRBD1 (5 bases). The CDR3 totals 14 residues. V lost 7 bases and J 6 bases, leaving 15 bases between the germline ends. The germline CDR1 and CDR2 sequences are LNHDA and SQIVND (reference sequence). The CDR3 loop reads CASNLRVVDEKLFF. In nucleotides, the CDR3 is TGTGCCAGTAACCTCAGGGTTGTAGATGAAAAACTGTTTTTT.

The V and J genes are TRBV4-1 and TRBJ2-1; 7 bases are a match to TRBD2. The germline gives CDR1 MGHRA, CDR2 YSYEKL. CDR3 size: 16 residues. V lost 0 bases and J lost 8; bases outside the gene matches: 10. The CDR3 spells CASSQDVTGRGYEQFF. The CDR3 DNA reads as TGCGCCAGCAGCCAAGATGTAACGGGGAGGGGCTATGAGCAGTTCTTC.

Turning to this clone: Other nucleotide sequences in the sample specify the same CDR3. The chain has TRBV29-1 and TRBJ1-4, with D hard to call. Germline V lookup: CDR1 SQVTM, CDR2 ANQGSEA. This CDR3 is built from 10 residues. V lost 5 bases and J lost 5, with 3 bases in between. The chain's CDR3 is CSVLNEKLFF. In DNA form, the CDR3 reads TGCAGCGTTTTAAATGAAAAACTGTTTTTT.

This chain links TRBV12-3 or TRBV12-4 with TRBJ1-2; maybe TRBD1 (5 bases). The CDR3 is 13 residues long. Deletions cut 2 bases from V and 2 bases from J, with 6 bases between. CDR3 protein: CASSLRGNYGYTF. CDR3 nucleotides: TGTGCCAGCAGTTTAAGGGGAAACTATGGCTACACCTTC.

The table lists this clone with a few counts. Other DNA sequences of this sample code for an identical CDR3. The gene calls are TRBV9 and TRBJ2-1; 9 bases align to TRBD2. Per the germline V gene, CDR1 is SGDLS and CDR2 is YYNGEE. The CDR3 contains 15 residues. Germline trimming cut 0 bases from V and 5 bases from J; bases unmatched to any gene: 3. Here the CDR3 reads CASSVGSSGNNEQFF. CDR3 bases: TGTGCCAGCAGCGTAGGTTCTAGCGGGAACAATGAGCAGTTCTTC.

The chain links TRBV2 to TRBJ1-2; 10 bases fit TRBD1. Germline-derived CDR1 and CDR2 are SNHLY and FYNNEI. The V segment lost 8 bases and the J segment 4 bases; nucleotides outside the gene matches: 7. The CDR3 loop spans 14 amino acids. The CDR3 is CASGETGGSYGYTF. CDR3 nucleotide sequence: TGTGCCAGCGGCGAGACAGGGGGCAGCTATGGCTACACCTTC.

This sequence joins TRBV14 and TRBJ1-1; 9 bases line up with TRBD1. The germline V gene encodes CDR1 SGHDN and CDR2 FVKESK. The CDR3 totals 13 residues. Losses at the gene ends were 4 bases for V and 5 bases for J; bases not matched to a gene: 2. CDR3 DNA: TGTGCCAGCAGCCCACAGGGGGCGACTGAAGCTTTCTTT. Protein product: CASSPQGATEAFF.